This T cell receptor (beta chain) was observed in a study of T-cell memory formation after mild COVID-19. Study context: There were largely donor-specific TCR clusters.

Each CDR3 protein is one row after TCRdb ran MiXCR on the 5' RACE reads. Of around 320,000 distinct CDR3 sequences listed, around 30% were seen once; the top ten hold around an eighth. Findings and limits, study-wide: CD4+ contracting clones were found mainly in CM and EM, and CD8+ ones in EMRA.

The CDR3 sequence is 15 residues long. With V trimmed by 8 bases and J by 1 base, 5 bases remained unmatched. In regard to this clonotype: Its antigen is not known.

The gene calls are TRBV12-3 or TRBV12-4 and TRBJ2-2, with TRBD2 matching over 9 bases. Specimen: PBMCs or a T cell subset sorted from them (not recorded which). The TCR comes from an adult woman who had mild COVID-19 (a few samples of this study predate the infection). Cell type and time point are not known. The CDR3 protein is CASRLAGENTGELFF. DNA of the CDR3: TGTGCCAGCCGATTAGCGGGGGAGAACACCGGGGAGCTGTTTTTT.